The rows below give T cell receptor beta chains drawn from one sample of a study of blood T cell repertoires in COVID-19. Generated by immunoSEQ multiplex PCR, the TCRdb table keeps only in-frame clones and is missing some. Among 350,000 to 400,000 clones listed, around 89% were seen once. The sample was PBMCs or T cells enriched from blood (not recorded which). The receptors come from a woman under 30 who had recovered from COVID-19. Each CDR3 is given without its conserved first and last residue. The D gene is left open where the match is weak.

j_gene	v_gene	d_gene	CDR3aa
TRBJ1-1	TRBV5-1	NA	ASSLRPLGSDTQRNTEAF
TRBJ2-5	TRBV20-1	TRBD2	SASRLAGTQETQY
TRBJ2-2	TRBV14	TRBD1	ASSLWQGDQAGELF
TRBJ1-2	TRBV28	NA	ASSLGQNYGYT
TRBJ2-5	TRBV9	TRBD1	ASSAGQGGIETQY
TRBJ2-3	TRBV3-1/TRBV3-2	TRBD2	ASSQVIFASGGSSTDTQY
TRBJ1-2	TRBV28	TRBD1	ASSAYQGANYGYT
TRBJ2-7	TRBV14	NA	ATFQGGEQY
TRBJ2-7	TRBV6-5	TRBD1	ARLRNRGSYEQY
TRBJ1-1	TRBV2	TRBD1	ASTRRDRGLAGTEAF
TRBJ2-1	TRBV6-5	TRBD2	ASSSTSGGYNEQF
TRBJ1-5	TRBV19	TRBD1	ASSVETGASNQPQH
TRBJ1-3	TRBV13	TRBD1	ASAGGTGNTIY
TRBJ2-1	TRBV5-1	TRBD2	ASSLEPGREYNEQF
TRBJ2-2	TRBV9	NA	ASSRSGQNTGELF
TRBJ2-7	TRBV28	TRBD1	ASSPREGDRGRLRYEQY
TRBJ1-4	TRBV21-1	NA	ASSADAYRVALVEAATNEKLF
TRBJ2-1	TRBV5-6	NA	ASSLVDSEQF
TRBJ1-5	TRBV5-1	TRBD1	ASSSTGGGGQPQH
TRBJ2-4	TRBV30	NA	AWSARKNIQY
TRBJ1-2	TRBV5-6	NA	ASSLAGNYGYT
TRBJ2-3	TRBV2	NA	ASSADSSTDTQY
TRBJ2-2	TRBV3-1/TRBV3-2	TRBD1	ASSLAGGNTGELF
TRBJ2-5	TRBV28	NA	ASTHGGQETQY
TRBJ1-5	TRBV5-8	TRBD1	ASSFTTGGGSRPQH